This T cell receptor (beta chain) appears in the sequencing data of a study of cytotoxic CD8 clonotypes in ibrutinib-treated CLL. Study in general: After median about 71 months, around 14 stayed in remission, about 12 progressed; responses 25 or so partial, 2 complete. Samples averaged 255,043 productive templates and approximately 100,000 productive rearrangements.

On this clone: Its cognate antigen is unknown.

TCRdb's table, derived via immunoSEQ multiplex PCR, lists solely in-frame clones and lacks some. The sample holds 95,000 to 100,000 clones, around four fifths seen once. Study-wide results and limits: Clonality was higher at baseline than in age-matched healthy donors and tracked circulating CD8+ T-cell counts.

The CDR3 runs 14 residues. CDR1 and CDR2 from the germline V gene are SGHRS and YFSETQ. V lost 5 bases, J lost 2 bases, and 14 bases lay in between. The sample was PBMCs, taken after 12 months of ibrutinib treatment. The chain has TRBV5-1 and TRBJ2-7; no firm D call. The clonotype comes from a human donor with chronic lymphocytic leukemia. The CDR3 reads CASRGNTGTYEQYF. The CDR3 nucleotides read TGCGCCAGCAGAGGGAACACCGGTACCTACGAGCAGTACTTC. The complete variable domain, with remaining parts taken from reference TRBV5-1 and TRBJ2-7, reads KAGVTQTPRYLIKTRGQQVTLSCSPISGHRSVSWYQQTPGQGLQFLFEYFSETQRNKGNFPGRFSGRQFSNSRSEMNVSTLELGDSALYLCASRGNTGTYEQYFGPGTRLTVT.